Each of the 29 T cell receptor beta chains below was sequenced from the same sample in a study of cytotoxic CD8 clonotypes in ibrutinib-treated CLL. Here immunoSEQ multiplex PCR was the method, and the copy in TCRdb shows in-frame clones only, minus some. The table has some 300,000 clones, about 80% seen once; the top ten hold over 5%. The sample here was PBMCs, taken before ibrutinib treatment. The origin of the receptors is a human donor with chronic lymphocytic leukemia.

The genes are TRBV5-4 and TRBJ1-1; D gene ambiguous. Trimming shortened V by 4 bases and J by 0 bases, and 13 bases separated the two germline ends. CDR1 is SGHNT, CDR2 YYREEE, per germline (reference sequence). This CDR3 spans 15 amino acids. CDR3 protein: CASSPPPGVNTEAFF. As DNA, the CDR3 is TGTGCCAGCAGCCCTCCCCCAGGAGTGAACACTGAAGCTTTCTTT.

This clone was picked up a small number of times. The chain carries TRBV9 and TRBJ2-7, with D perhaps TRBD1 (6 bases). V shed 2 bases and J shed 3 bases, with 12 bases lying between them. This CDR3 is built from 14 residues. CDR1 SGDLS and CDR2 YYNGEE come from the germline V gene. CDR3 sequence reads: CASSVRDTYYEQYF. As DNA, the CDR3 is TGTGCCAGCAGCGTCCGGGACACCTACTACGAGCAGTACTTC.

The V call is TRBV4-3, the J call TRBJ2-1; D not certain. Germline CDR1 and CDR2: LGHNA and YSLEER. V lost 3 bases and J lost 6, with 12 bases in between. The CDR3 contains 14 residues. CDR3 nucleotide sequence: TGCGCCAGCAGCCAGTTGACTCGTACCAATGAGCAGTTCTTC. Protein sequence: CASSQLTRTNEQFF.

The chain employs TRBV27 and TRBJ2-2; D perhaps matches TRBD1 (5 bases). The length of the CDR3 is 15 residues. Germline CDR1 MNHEY, CDR2 SMNVEV (reference sequence). The ends were cut back, 3 bases at V and 3 bases at J, with 11 bases in the middle. This CDR3 reads CASSFVDRHTGELFF. The CDR3, as DNA: TGTGCCAGCAGTTTTGTTGACAGACACACCGGGGAGCTGTTTTTT.

The rearrangement uses TRBV15 and TRBJ2-1; TRBD2 agrees at 12 bases. V dropped 0 bases and J dropped 5; count of bases not matched to a gene: 11. CDR1 LNHNV and CDR2 YYDKDF come from the germline V gene (reference sequence). The CDR3 totals 19 residues. For the CDR3, the DNA is TGTGCCACCAGCAGAGATCCCGCTAGCGGGAGGGGTGTTGACAATGAGCAGTTCTTC. Translating it yields CATSRDPASGRGVDNEQFF.

Turning to this clone: Other DNA sequences within the sample encode an identical CDR3. The chain carries TRBV7-2 and TRBJ2-7; 9 bases match TRBD2. CDR3 length: 15 residues. V dropped 5 bases and J dropped 2; count of bases not matched to a gene: 7. CDR1 SGHTA and CDR2 FQGNSA come from the germline V gene. The CDR3: CASSLRLAGPYEQYF. Written as DNA, the CDR3 is TGTGCCAGCAGCCTGCGCCTAGCGGGACCCTACGAGCAGTACTTC.

V and J are TRBV28 and TRBJ2-7; TRBD1 or TRBD2 may be the D gene (6 bases each). V was shortened by 7 bases and J by 4 bases, with 14 bases between the two germline ends. The CDR3 is 13 residues long. Germline V lookup: CDR1 MDHEN, CDR2 SYDVKM. This CDR3 is CASTLGGQYEQYF. The CDR3, as DNA: TGTGCCAGCACCCTAGGGGGGCAGTACGAGCAGTACTTC.

This clone came up a few times. The J gene is TRBJ2-7, the V gene TRBV2; D is undetermined. With 8 bases removed from V and 4 bases from J, the gap between germline ends came to 18 bases. CDR1 and CDR2 from the germline V gene are SNHLY and FYNNEI. The CDR3 totals 14 residues. The CDR3 region has the DNA TGTGCCAGCGAGCCGGGTCGAAGATTATACGAGCAGTACTTC. It specifies CASEPGRRLYEQYF.

This clone has only one observation. The V gene is TRBV14, the J gene TRBJ2-7; D might be TRBD2 (6 bases). CDR1 and CDR2 (germline): SGHDN, FVKESK. Trimming removed 3 bases from V and 7 bases from J, with 10 bases in between. The CDR3 length is 12 residues. CDR3: CASSQPAGEQYF. In nucleotides, the CDR3 is TGTGCCAGCAGCCAGCCCGCGGGAGAGCAGTACTTC.

This chain joins TRBV14 and TRBJ2-5; 10 bases match TRBD2. With V trimmed by 2 bases and J by 4 bases, 7 bases remained unmatched. This CDR3 is 16 amino acids long. Germline assignment: CDR1 SGHDN and CDR2 FVKESK. CDR3 bases: TGTGCCAGCAGCCAACTAGCGGGGGCTTCTGGAGAGACCCAGTACTTC. Translated: CASSQLAGASGETQYF.

The rearrangement uses TRBV29-1 and TRBJ2-3; 10 bases match TRBD2. Germline values: CDR1 SQVTM, CDR2 ANQGSEA. The CDR3 has 16 residues. The V segment lost 1 base and the J segment 5 bases; nucleotides outside the gene matches: 9. This chain's CDR3 is CSVEVGLAGVLDTQYF. CDR3 in DNA: TGCAGCGTTGAAGTTGGTCTAGCGGGAGTTTTAGATACGCAGTATTTT.

This chain uses TRBV2 with TRBJ2-2; 8 nucleotides line up with TRBD2. After removal of 6 bases from V and 0 bases from J, the junction contained 3 bases not matched to a gene. The CDR3 covers 15 residues. Germline values: CDR1 SNHLY, CDR2 FYNNEI. CDR3 sequence (DNA): TGTGCCAGCAGAATAGCGGGAACGAACACCGGGGAGCTGTTTTTT. Translation gives CASRIAGTNTGELFF.

This clone was seen only once. The chain uses TRBV5-4 and TRBJ1-1; 9 positions agree with TRBD1. Germline-derived CDR1 and CDR2 are SGHNT and YYREEE (reference sequence). CDR3 size: 14 residues. Trimming took 4 bases from V and 5 from J; bases not matched to a gene: 6. CDR3 sequence (DNA): TGTGCCAGCAGCGACACAGGGGGCAAAACTGAAGCTTTCTTT. Translation: CASSDTGGKTEAFF.

The chain is built from TRBV5-1 and TRBJ2-7; no clear D. Germline V lookup: CDR1 SGHRS, CDR2 YFSETQ. This CDR3 is built from 14 residues. V was pared by 0 bases and J by 0 bases, with 7 bases between. The DNA of the CDR3 is TGCGCCAGCAGCTTGGCTTCCAGCTCCTACGAGCAGTACTTC. It translates to CASSLASSSYEQYF.

The rearrangement joins TRBV4-2 to TRBJ2-7; 8 bases are shared with TRBD2. The V gene's germline CDR1 is LGHNA and CDR2 YNFKEQ. J gave up 2 bases and V 1 base, and 1 base lay outside the gene matches. The CDR3 has 14 residues. The CDR3 is CASSQAGGPYEQYF. Written as DNA, the CDR3 is TGTGCCAGCAGCCAAGCGGGAGGGCCCTACGAGCAGTACTTC.

This CDR3 is CASSQAGGSGTDTQYF. The CDR3 DNA reads as TGCGCCAGCAGCCAAGCAGGCGGGAGTGGAACAGATACGCAGTATTTT. This sequence joins TRBV4-3 and TRBJ2-3; 7 bases are a match to TRBD2. V gave up 1 base and J gave up 3 bases; unmatched junction bases: 7. The germline V gene has CDR1 LGHNA and CDR2 YSLEER. The CDR3 covers 16 residues.

The rearrangement joins TRBV7-9 to TRBJ1-2, with D tentatively TRBD1 (6 bases). Germline CDR1 and CDR2: SEHNR and FQNEAQ (reference sequence). The CDR3 is 12 residues long. V was clipped by 5 bases and J by 8 bases, with 12 bases between them. This chain's CDR3 is CASSPSTGGYTF. The CDR3 nucleotides are TGTGCCAGCAGCCCTTCGACAGGCGGCTACACCTTC.

V usage is TRBV7-8 and J usage is TRBJ2-5; the match to TRBD1 covers 7 bases. Germline CDR1 and CDR2: SGHVS and FQNEAQ. Germline trimming cut 6 bases from V and 5 bases from J; bases unmatched to any gene: 12. CDR3 size: 15 residues. DNA for the CDR3: TGTGCCAGCAGACTAAGGGGCAGGGGGTTCGAGACCCAGTACTTC. It codes for CASRLRGRGFETQYF.

The CDR3 DNA is TGTGCCAGCAGCTTAAGTCATCAGCCCCAGCATTTT. Amino acids: CASSLSHQPQHF. The chain employs TRBV5-8 and TRBJ1-5; D unclear. The CDR3 has 12 amino acids. The germline CDR1 and CDR2 sequences are SGHTS and YDEGEE. V lost 2 bases to trimming and J lost 5 bases, with 5 bases between them.

The chain has TRBV6-1 and TRBJ1-5; D remains ambiguous. Trimming shortened V by 0 bases and J by 7 bases, and 13 bases separated the two germline ends. This CDR3 is built from 15 residues. Germline-derived CDR1 and CDR2 are MNHNS and SASEGT. The DNA for the CDR3 is TGTGCCAGCAGTGAAGCGGTCCCCGGGGAGCAGCCCCAGCATTTT. It codes for CASSEAVPGEQPQHF.

The V and J genes are TRBV28 and TRBJ2-7; 13 positions match TRBD2. With 8 bases clipped from V and 5 bases from J, the junction kept 6 bases outside the gene matches. The germline CDR1 and CDR2 sequences are MDHEN and SYDVKM. The CDR3 totals 14 residues. The chain's CDR3 is CASRGLAGVHEQYF. CDR3 sequence (DNA): TGTGCCAGCCGAGGACTAGCGGGAGTCCACGAGCAGTACTTC. The full variable domain, completed using reference TRBV28 and TRBJ2-7, is DVKVTQSSRYLVKRTGEKVFLECVQDMDHENMFWYRQDPGLGLRLIYFSYDVKMKEKGDIPEGYSVSREKKERFSLILESASTNQTSMYLCASRGLAGVHEQYFGPGTRLTVT.

The chain is built from TRBV9 and TRBJ2-7; D remains ambiguous. V dropped 2 bases and J dropped 3 bases, with 12 bases sitting between them. From germline, CDR1 is SGDLS and CDR2 YYNGEE. CDR3 length: 14 residues. The DNA of the CDR3 is TGTGCCAGCAGCGTTTATGGCAATAACTACGAGCAGTACTTC. Translating it yields CASSVYGNNYEQYF. The whole variable domain, filled in from reference TRBV9 and TRBJ2-7, reads DSGVTQTPKHLITATGQRVTLRCSPRSGDLSVYWYQQSLDQGLQFLIQYYNGEERAKGNILERFSAQQFPDLHSELNLSSLELGDSALYFCASSVYGNNYEQYFGPGTRLTVT.

This clone came up once. V gene TRBV7-8 combines with J gene TRBJ1-2; D may be TRBD1 (6 bases). There are 14 residues in the CDR3. The ends were cut back, 5 bases at V and 2 bases at J, with 12 bases in the middle. Germline-derived CDR1 and CDR2 are SGHVS and FQNEAQ. CDR3 sequence: CASSVGGSNYGYTF. CDR3 coding DNA: TGTGCCAGCAGCGTTGGGGGCAGCAACTATGGCTACACCTTC.

This sequence joins TRBV10-3 and TRBJ1-2, with no clear D. CDR3 length equals 12 residues. Germline V gene lookup returns CDR1 ENHRY and CDR2 SYGVKD. Trimming shortened V by 3 bases and J by 2 bases, and 4 bases separated the two germline ends. Here the CDR3 reads CAISDSNYGYTF. The CDR3 nucleotides are TGTGCCATCAGTGACAGCAACTATGGCTACACCTTC.

This chain joins TRBV5-6 and TRBJ2-3; D remains ambiguous. The CDR3 is 14 residues long. V lost 2 bases, J lost 4 bases, and 11 bases lay in between. In germline, CDR1 is SGHDT, CDR2 YYEEEE. CDR3 residues: CASSFLRRADTQYF. The CDR3 DNA reads as TGTGCCAGCAGCTTCCTTAGAAGGGCAGATACGCAGTATTTT.

The chain employs TRBV28 and TRBJ2-1; D uncertain. The CDR3 extends over 11 amino acids. The germline CDR1 and CDR2 sequences are MDHEN and SYDVKM. Trimming removed 8 bases from V and 8 bases from J, with 10 bases in between. CDR3 protein: CASGPPHEQFF. Here the CDR3 DNA reads TGTGCCAGCGGCCCCCCCCATGAGCAGTTCTTC. Looking up the rest from reference TRBV28 and TRBJ2-1 gives the full variable domain: DVKVTQSSRYLVKRTGEKVFLECVQDMDHENMFWYRQDPGLGLRLIYFSYDVKMKEKGDIPEGYSVSREKKERFSLILESASTNQTSMYLCASGPPHEQFFGPGTRLTVL.

V and J are TRBV9 and TRBJ2-7; D unclear. There are 12 residues in the CDR3. The V and J ends lost 4 bases and 6 bases respectively, with 11 bases between them. In germline, CDR1 is SGDLS, CDR2 YYNGEE. The CDR3 DNA reads TGTGCCAGCAGCACCCCGCTGGGCGAGCAGTACTTC. Translation: CASSTPLGEQYF.

CDR3 DNA sequence: TGTGCCAGCAGCCAGAAATCGAACACCGGGGAGCTGTTTTTT. Its translation: CASSQKSNTGELFF. The chain links TRBV25-1 to TRBJ2-2, with D uncertain. The CDR3 runs to 14 residues. From germline, CDR1 is MGHDK and CDR2 SYGVNS. Trimming stripped 6 bases from V and 0 bases from J, with 8 bases between.

This chain connects TRBV10-1 to TRBJ2-5; D call uncertain. This CDR3 comprises 15 residues. Per germline, CDR1 WNHNN and CDR2 SYGVQD (reference sequence). The ends were cut back, 2 bases at V and 5 bases at J, with 15 bases in the middle. The CDR3 spells CASSEIGPGHETQYF. CDR3 nucleotides: TGCGCCAGCAGTGAGATCGGACCCGGGCACGAGACCCAGTACTTC.